This TCR beta chain was sequenced in a study of T cells after posttransplantation cyclophosphamide. This clone was detected ten times or more. Clones were read by immunoSEQ multiplex PCR, and TCRdb kept only the in-frame ones, dropping some. The sample yields under 45,000 clones, without any singletons. The TCR sequence derives from a man aged 25 to 40 in good health and a related stem cell transplant donor. The sequencing sample was made of PBMCs.

The CDR3 is CASSFRAENTEAFF. DNA for the CDR3: TGTGCCAGCAGCTTCAGGGCGGAGAACACTGAAGCTTTCTTT. This sequence joins TRBV7-2 and TRBJ1-1, with D maybe TRBD1 (5 bases). Per germline, CDR1 SGHTA and CDR2 FQGNSA. The CDR3 totals 14 residues. Trimming took off 3 bases at V and 1 base at J, with 9 bases between the two ends.